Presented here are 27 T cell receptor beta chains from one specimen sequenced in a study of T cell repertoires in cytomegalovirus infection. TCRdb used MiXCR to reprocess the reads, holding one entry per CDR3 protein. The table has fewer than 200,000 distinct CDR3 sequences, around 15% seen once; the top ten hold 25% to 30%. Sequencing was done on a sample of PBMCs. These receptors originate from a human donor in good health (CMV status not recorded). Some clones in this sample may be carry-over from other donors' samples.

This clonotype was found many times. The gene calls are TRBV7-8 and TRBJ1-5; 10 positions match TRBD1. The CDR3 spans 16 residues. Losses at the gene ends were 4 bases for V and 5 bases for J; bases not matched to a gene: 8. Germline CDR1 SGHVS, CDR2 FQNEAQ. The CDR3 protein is CASSSRQGAGDQPQHF. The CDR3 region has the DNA TGTGCCAGCAGCTCCCGACAGGGGGCTGGGGATCAGCCCCAGCATTTT.

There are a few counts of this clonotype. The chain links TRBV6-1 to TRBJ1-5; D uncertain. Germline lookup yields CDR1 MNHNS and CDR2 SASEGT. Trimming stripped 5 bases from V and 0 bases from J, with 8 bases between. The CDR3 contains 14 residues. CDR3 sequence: CASSRPYSNQPQHF. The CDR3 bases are TGTGCCAGCAGTCGACCCTATAGCAATCAGCCCCAGCATTTT.

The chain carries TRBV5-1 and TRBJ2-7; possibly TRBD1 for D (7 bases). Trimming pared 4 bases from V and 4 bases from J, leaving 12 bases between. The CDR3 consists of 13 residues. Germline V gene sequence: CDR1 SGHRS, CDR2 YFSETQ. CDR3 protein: CASSRQGGYEQYF. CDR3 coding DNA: TGCGCCAGCAGCCGGCAGGGGGGATACGAGCAGTACTTC.

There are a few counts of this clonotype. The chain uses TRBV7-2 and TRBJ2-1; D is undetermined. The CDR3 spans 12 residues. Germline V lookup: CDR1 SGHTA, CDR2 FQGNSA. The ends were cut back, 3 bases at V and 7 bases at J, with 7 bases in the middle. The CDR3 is CASSFRGNEQFF. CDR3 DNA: TGTGCCAGCAGCTTCCGCGGTAATGAGCAGTTCTTC.

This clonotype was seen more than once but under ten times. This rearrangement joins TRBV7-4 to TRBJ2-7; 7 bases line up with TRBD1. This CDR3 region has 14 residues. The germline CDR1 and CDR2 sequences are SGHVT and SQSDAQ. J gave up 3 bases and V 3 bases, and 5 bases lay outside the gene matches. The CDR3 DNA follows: TGTGCCAGCAGCTTTGCGGCAGGGGGCTACGAGCAGTACTTC. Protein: CASSFAAGGYEQYF.

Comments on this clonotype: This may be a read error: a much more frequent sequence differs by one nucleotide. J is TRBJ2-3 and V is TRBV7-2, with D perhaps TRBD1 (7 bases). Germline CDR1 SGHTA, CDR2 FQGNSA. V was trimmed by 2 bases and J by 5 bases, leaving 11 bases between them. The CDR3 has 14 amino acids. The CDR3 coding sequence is TGTGCCAGCAGCTTACAGGGGGGCGGAGATACGCAGTATTTT. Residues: CASSLQGGGDTQYF. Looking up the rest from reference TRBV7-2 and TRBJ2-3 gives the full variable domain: GAGVSQSPSNKVTEKGKDVELRCDPISGHTALYWYRQSLGQGLEFLIYFQGNSAPDKSGLPSDRFSAERTGGSVSTLTIQRTQQEDSAVYLCASSLQGGGDTQYFGPGTRLTVL.

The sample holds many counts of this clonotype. The CDR3 reads CASSSPFDRVIGNTIYF. The DNA for the CDR3 is TGTGCCAGCAGCTCCCCCTTTGACAGGGTCATCGGAAACACCATATATTTT. The chain joins TRBV7-6 to TRBJ1-3; TRBD1 matches at 7 bases. This CDR3 has 17 residues. Per the germline V gene, CDR1 is SGHVS and CDR2 is FNYEAQ. The trim removed 4 bases at V and 4 bases at J, leaving 13 bases unmatched.

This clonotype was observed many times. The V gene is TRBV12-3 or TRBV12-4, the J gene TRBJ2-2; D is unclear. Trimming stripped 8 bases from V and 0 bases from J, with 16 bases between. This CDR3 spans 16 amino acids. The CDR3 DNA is TGTGCCAGCGATCGTCGGGCAAACCCGAACACCGGGGAGCTGTTTTTT. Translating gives CASDRRANPNTGELFF.

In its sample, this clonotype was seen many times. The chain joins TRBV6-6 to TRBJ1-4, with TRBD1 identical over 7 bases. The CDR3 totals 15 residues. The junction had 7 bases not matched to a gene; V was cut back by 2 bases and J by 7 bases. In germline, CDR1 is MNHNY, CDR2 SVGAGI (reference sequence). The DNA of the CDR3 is TGTGCCAGCAGTTACAGGGGGCGCCTTGGTGAAAAACTGTTTTTT. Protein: CASSYRGRLGEKLFF.

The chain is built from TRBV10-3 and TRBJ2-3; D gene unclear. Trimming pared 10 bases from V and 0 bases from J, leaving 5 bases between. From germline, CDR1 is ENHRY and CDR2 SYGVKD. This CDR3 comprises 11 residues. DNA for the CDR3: TGTGCCACCGCAAGCACAGATACGCAGTATTTT. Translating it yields CATASTDTQYF.

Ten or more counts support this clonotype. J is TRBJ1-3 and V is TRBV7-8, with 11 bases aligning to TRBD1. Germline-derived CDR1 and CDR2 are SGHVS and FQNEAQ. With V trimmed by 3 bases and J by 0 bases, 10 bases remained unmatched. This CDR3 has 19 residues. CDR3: CASSFLGQGALSSGNTIYF. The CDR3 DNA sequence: TGTGCCAGCAGCTTTTTAGGACAGGGGGCGTTAAGCTCTGGAAACACCATATATTTT. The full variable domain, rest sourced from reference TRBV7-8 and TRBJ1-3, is GAGVSQSPRYKVAKRGQDVALRCDPISGHVSLFWYQQALGQGPEFLTYFQNEAQLDKSGLPSDRFFAERPEGSVSTLKIQRTQQEDSAVYLCASSFLGQGALSSGNTIYFGEGSWLTVV.

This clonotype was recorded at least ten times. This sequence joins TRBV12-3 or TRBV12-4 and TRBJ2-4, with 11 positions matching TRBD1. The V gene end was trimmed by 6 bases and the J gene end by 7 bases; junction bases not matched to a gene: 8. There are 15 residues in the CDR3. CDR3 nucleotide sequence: TGTGCCAGCAGCTTCATGGACAGGGGGCGGAACATTCAGTACTTC. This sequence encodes CASSFMDRGRNIQYF.

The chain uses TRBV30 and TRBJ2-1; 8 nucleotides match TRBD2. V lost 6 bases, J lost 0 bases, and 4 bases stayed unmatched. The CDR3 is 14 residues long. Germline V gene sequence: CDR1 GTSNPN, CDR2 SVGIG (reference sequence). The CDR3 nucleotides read TGTGCCTGTGCTAGCGGGCCCTCCTACAATGAGCAGTTCTTC. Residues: CACASGPSYNEQFF.

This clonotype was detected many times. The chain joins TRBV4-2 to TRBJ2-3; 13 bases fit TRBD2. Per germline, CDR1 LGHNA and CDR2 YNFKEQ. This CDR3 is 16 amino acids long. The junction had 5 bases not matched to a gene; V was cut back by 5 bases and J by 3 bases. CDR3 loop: CASSGLAGDRTDTQYF. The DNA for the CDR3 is TGTGCCAGCAGCGGACTAGCGGGAGATAGGACAGATACGCAGTATTTT.

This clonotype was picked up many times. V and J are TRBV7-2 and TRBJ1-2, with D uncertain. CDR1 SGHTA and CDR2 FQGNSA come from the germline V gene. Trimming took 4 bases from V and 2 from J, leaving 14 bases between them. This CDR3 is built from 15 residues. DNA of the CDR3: TGTGCCAGCAGCTCATACAGCGGGATGAACTATGGCTACACCTTC. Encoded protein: CASSSYSGMNYGYTF.

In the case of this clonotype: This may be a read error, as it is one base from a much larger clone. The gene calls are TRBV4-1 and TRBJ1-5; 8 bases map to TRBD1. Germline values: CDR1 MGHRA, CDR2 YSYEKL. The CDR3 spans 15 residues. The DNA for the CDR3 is TGCGCCAGCAGCCCAGGACAGGGAGCGGGTCAGCACCAGCATTTT. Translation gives CASSPGQGAGQHQHF.

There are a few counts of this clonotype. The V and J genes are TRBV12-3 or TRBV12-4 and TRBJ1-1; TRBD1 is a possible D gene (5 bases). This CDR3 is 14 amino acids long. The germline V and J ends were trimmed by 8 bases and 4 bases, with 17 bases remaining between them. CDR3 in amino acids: CASWSWGEGTEAFF. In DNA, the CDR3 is TGTGCCAGCTGGTCGTGGGGGGAGGGCACTGAAGCTTTCTTT.

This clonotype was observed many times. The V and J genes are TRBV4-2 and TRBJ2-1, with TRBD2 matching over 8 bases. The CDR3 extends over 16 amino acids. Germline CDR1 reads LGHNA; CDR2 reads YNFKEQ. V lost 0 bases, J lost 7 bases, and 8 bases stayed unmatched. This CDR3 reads CASSQEASGPWNEQFF. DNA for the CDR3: TGTGCCAGCAGCCAAGAGGCTAGCGGGCCCTGGAATGAGCAGTTCTTC.

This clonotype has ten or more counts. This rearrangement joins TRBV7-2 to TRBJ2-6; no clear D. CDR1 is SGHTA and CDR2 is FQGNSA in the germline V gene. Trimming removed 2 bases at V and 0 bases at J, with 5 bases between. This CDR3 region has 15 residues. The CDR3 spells CASSLSSSGANVLTF. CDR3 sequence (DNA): TGTGCCAGCAGCTTATCCTCCTCTGGGGCCAACGTCCTGACTTTC.

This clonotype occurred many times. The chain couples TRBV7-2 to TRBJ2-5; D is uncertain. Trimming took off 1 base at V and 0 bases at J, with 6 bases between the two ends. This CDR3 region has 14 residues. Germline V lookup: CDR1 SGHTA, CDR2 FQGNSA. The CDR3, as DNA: TGTGCCAGCAGCTTAGTGGGTCACCAAGAGACCCAGTACTTC. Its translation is CASSLVGHQETQYF.

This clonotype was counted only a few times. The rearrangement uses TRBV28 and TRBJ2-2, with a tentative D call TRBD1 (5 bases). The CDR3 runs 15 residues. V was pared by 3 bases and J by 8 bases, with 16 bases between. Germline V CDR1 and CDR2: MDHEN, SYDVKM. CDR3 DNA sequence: TGTGCCAGCAGTTTGTTGAATCAGGGTCAAGGGGAGCTGTTTTTT. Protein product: CASSLLNQGQGELFF. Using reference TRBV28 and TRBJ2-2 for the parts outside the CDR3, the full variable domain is DVKVTQSSRYLVKRTGEKVFLECVQDMDHENMFWYRQDPGLGLRLIYFSYDVKMKEKGDIPEGYSVSREKKERFSLILESASTNQTSMYLCASSLLNQGQGELFFGEGSRLTVL.

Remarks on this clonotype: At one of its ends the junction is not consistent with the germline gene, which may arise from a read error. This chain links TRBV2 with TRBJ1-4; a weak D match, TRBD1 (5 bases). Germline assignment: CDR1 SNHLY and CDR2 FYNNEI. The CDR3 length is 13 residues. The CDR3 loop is CASSEARGQGWLF. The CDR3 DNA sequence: TGTGCCAGCAGTGAAGCGCGCGGCCAGGGATGGCTTTTT.

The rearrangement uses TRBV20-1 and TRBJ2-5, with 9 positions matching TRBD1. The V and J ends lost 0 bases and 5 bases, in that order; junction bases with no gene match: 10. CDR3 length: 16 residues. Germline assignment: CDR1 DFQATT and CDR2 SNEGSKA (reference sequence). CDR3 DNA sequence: TGCAGTGCTAGAGATGCCACAGGGGGCCTGGGGGAGACCCAGTACTTC. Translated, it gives CSARDATGGLGETQYF.

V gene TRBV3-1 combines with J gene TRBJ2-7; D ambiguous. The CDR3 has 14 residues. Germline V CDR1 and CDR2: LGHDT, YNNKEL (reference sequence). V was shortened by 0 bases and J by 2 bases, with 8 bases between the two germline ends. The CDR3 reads CASSQEGIPYEQYF. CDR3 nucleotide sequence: TGTGCCAGCAGCCAAGAGGGTATTCCCTACGAGCAGTACTTC.

The CDR3 nucleotides are TGTGCCAGCAGTTGGGGGACAGCCACCTACGAGCAGTACTTC. Its translation is CASSWGTATYEQYF. The rearrangement links TRBV12-3 or TRBV12-4 to TRBJ2-7, with 7 bases lining up with TRBD1. This CDR3 spans 14 amino acids. Trimming at V came to 4 bases and at J to 2 bases, leaving 5 bases not matched to a gene.

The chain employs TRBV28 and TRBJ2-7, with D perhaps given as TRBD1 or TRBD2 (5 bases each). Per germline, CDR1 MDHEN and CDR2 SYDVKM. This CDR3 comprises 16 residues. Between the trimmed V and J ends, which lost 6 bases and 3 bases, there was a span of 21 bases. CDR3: CASSPVGRAEDYEQYF. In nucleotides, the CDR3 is TGTGCCAGCAGCCCCGTGGGCAGGGCGGAGGACTACGAGCAGTACTTC.

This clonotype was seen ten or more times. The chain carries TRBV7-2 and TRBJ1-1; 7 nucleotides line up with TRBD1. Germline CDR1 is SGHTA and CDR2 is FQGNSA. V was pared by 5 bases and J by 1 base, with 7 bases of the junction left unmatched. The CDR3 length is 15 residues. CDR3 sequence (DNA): TGTGCCAGCAGCCCCCGACAGGGCCCGAACACTGAAGCTTTCTTT. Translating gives CASSPRQGPNTEAFF. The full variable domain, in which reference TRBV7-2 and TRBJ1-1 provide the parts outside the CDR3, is GAGVSQSPSNKVTEKGKDVELRCDPISGHTALYWYRQSLGQGLEFLIYFQGNSAPDKSGLPSDRFSAERTGGSVSTLTIQRTQQEDSAVYLCASSPRQGPNTEAFFGQGTRLTVV.